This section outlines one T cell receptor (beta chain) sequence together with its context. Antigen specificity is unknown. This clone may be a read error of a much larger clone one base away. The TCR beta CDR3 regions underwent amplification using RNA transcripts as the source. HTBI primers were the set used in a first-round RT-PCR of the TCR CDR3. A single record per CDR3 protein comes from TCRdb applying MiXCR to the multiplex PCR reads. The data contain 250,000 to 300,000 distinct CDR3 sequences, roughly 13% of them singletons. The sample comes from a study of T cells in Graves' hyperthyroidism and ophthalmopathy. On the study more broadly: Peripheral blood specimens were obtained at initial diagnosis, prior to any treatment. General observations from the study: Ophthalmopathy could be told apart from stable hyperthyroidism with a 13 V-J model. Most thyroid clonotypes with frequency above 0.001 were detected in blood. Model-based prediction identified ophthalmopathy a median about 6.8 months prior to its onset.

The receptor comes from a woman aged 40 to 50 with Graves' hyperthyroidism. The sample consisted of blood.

CDR3 DNA sequence: TGTGCCAGCAACTTCTACGAGCAGTACTTC. Amino acids: CASNFYEQYF. The rearrangement joins TRBV11-3 to TRBJ2-7; no definite D call. V was clipped by 7 bases and J by 3 bases, with 4 bases between them. CDR1 SGHNT and CDR2 YENEEA come from the germline V gene. CDR3 length equals 10 residues. The variable domain in full, completed from reference TRBV11-3 and TRBJ2-7, reads EAGVVQSPRYKIIEKKQPVAFWCNPISGHNTLYWYLQNLGQGPELLIRYENEEAVDDSQLPKDRFSAERLKGVDSTLKIQPAELGDSAVYLCASNFYEQYFGPGTRLTVT.